This T cell receptor beta chain derives from a study of CD8+ T cells in alopecia areata. The treatment: oral pan-JAK inhibitor, 5-10 mg twice daily. Alopecia areata patients gave lesional scalp punch biopsies and peripheral blood samples. PBMCs provided sorted CD4+ and CD8+ T cells. Note on this clone: Its antigen is undetermined.

RNA, once extracted, was reverse transcribed into cDNA for use as the sequencing template. Generated by immunoSEQ multiplex PCR, the TCRdb table keeps only in-frame clones and is missing some. The sample records 190,000 or so clones, more than 45% being singletons. The CDR3 length is 14 residues. V lost 3 bases and J 8 bases, leaving 17 bases between the germline ends. Germline CDR1 reads SGDLS; CDR2 reads YYNGEE. Notes on the study in general: Links between baseline CD8+ expansion and response need larger treated cohorts. Scalp data also include sequences from resident alphabeta T cells of normal skin.

This TCR came from a human donor with alopecia areata. Sequences were derived from CD4+ T cells sorted from blood, sampled at week 24, from a patient treated with tofacitinib. The V call is TRBV9, the J call TRBJ1-2; perhaps TRBD1 as D (5 bases). CDR3 nucleotide sequence: TGTGCCAGCAGCGCGGTCCCGGGGGGAAGCGGCTACACCTTC. Encoded protein: CASSAVPGGSGYTF.